The TCR beta chain described here comes from a study of blood T cell repertoires in COVID-19. Sequencing was performed with immunoSEQ multiplex PCR; in TCRdb, only in-frame clones are kept and a portion is missing. The sample comprises about 160,000 clones, around nine tenths of which are singletons, and approximately 7% rests with the top ten. The CDR3 length is 15 residues. Germline V CDR1 and CDR2: SGHTA, FQGTGA. Trimming removed 2 bases from V and 3 bases from J, with 14 bases in between. The receptor comes from a woman in her fifties or sixties who had recovered from COVID-19. The V gene is TRBV7-3, the J gene TRBJ2-7, with D perhaps matching TRBD1 (6 bases). Input material: PBMCs or T cells enriched from blood (not recorded which). CDR3 in DNA: TGTGCCAGCAGCTTATTCCCAGGGGTCGGCTACGAGCAGTACTTC. It translates to CASSLFPGVGYEQYF.